This paragraph covers one T cell receptor (beta chain) sequence. The antigen remains unidentified. Other nucleotide sequences from this sample produce the same CDR3. This record belongs to a study of shared clonotypes between healthy human individuals. General observations from the study: Generation probabilities were higher for clonotypes shared across all four sorted-subset donors than for unshared ones.

Profiled with immunoSEQ multiplex PCR; TCRdb holds only in-frame clones, not every one. The table shows approximately 2.4 million clones, with 95% occurring only once. Healthy HIV-negative adults with no recent acute infections or vaccinations were recruited as donors. Among the donors, all were Caucasian adults who lived in Nashville, Tennessee. Subsets obtained from CD4+ cells comprised CD45RA+ naive and CD45RA-negative memory cells. Trimming left V 0 bases short and J 4 bases short, with 8 bases between. Germline V CDR1 and CDR2: SGHRS, YFSETQ. The CDR3 is 15 residues long. The sequenced sample consisted of naive CD4+ T cells sorted from blood. The subset here: CD45RA+ positively selected. The chain combines TRBV5-1 with TRBJ1-6; D ambiguous. This clonotype originated in a man aged 18 to 30 in good health. The CDR3 DNA reads TGCGCCAGCAGCTTGGGGCCGGGGTATAATTCACCCCTCCACTTT. Its translation is CASSLGPGYNSPLHF.